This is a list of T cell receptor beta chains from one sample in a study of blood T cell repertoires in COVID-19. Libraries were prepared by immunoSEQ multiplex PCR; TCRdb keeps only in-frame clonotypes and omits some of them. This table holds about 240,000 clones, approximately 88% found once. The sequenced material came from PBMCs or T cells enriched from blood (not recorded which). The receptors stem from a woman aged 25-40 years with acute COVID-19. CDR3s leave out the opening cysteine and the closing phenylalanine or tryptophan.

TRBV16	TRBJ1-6	ASSQLRQTGPNSPLH
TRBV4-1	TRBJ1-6	ASSGQAINSPLH
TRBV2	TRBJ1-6	ASSDGPPALH
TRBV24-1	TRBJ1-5	ATFGTDLYSNQPQH
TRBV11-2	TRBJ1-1	ASSKDSSLEAF
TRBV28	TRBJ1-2	ASSPGTGRYYGYT
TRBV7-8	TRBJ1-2	ASSLSVRVGYGYT
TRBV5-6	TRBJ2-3	ASSFWDIQDTQY
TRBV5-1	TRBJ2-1	ASSLDLAVTYNEQF
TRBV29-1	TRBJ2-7	SVTTGTYEQY
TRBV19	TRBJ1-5	ASSAPGGQILGNQPQH
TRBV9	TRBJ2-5	ASSVGTEQETQY
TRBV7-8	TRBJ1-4	ASSSLSTMGAPAKLF
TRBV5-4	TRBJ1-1	ASRPPGQLIEAF
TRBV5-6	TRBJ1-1	ASSSLSGGAGAF
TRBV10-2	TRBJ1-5	ASRSDREDQPQH
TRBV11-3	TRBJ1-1	ASSSSQGNTEAF
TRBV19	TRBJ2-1	ASRKSLAGGYNEQF
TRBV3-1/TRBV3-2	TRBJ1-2	ASSQGSDGYT
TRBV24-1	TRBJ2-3	ATSDAQGGERRDTQY
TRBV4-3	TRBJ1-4	ASRGQINEKLF
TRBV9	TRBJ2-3	ASSVEGGGATDTQY
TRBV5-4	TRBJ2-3	ASLRTSGYTDTQY
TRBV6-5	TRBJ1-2	ASSYLNRGGYT
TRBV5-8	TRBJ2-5	ASSPEGASIETQY
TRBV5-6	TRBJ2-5	ASSPETGEETQY
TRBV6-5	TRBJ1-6	ASSYPRTTDSPLH
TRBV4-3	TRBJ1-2	ASSQDRSPNYGYT
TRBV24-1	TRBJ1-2	ATSEQTQGAQGYT
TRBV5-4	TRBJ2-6	ASSLRQAGANVLT
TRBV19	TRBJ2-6	ASSLAGTSGANVLT
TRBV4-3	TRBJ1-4	ASSQDAARTGTIGKLF
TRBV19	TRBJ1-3	ASSMGAASGNTIY
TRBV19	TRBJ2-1	AVGGGGSYNEQF
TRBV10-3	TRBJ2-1	AISETMGDYLGSYNEQF
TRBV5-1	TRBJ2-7	ASSSRGLGGSYEQY
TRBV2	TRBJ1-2	ASRPREVGYT
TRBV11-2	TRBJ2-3	ASSSRRDREPTDTQY
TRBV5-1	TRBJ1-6	ASSLDLDSPLH
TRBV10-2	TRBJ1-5	ASSGTGGQPQH
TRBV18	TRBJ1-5	ASSPGDRAIHQPQH
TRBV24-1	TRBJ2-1	ATSDPNRSRQF
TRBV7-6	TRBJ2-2	ASSFIVDRGLSDTGELF
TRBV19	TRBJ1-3	ASSIGLRTGNTIY
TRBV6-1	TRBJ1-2	ASSEVARGHGYT
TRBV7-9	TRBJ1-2	ASSLVGLGNYGYT
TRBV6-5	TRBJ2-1	ASSTNHDYNEQF
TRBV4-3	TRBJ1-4	ASSQEPVRVEKLF
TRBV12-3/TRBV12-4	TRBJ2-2	ATTGSQAGELF
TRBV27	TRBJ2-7	ASSFWGEYEQY
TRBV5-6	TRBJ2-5	ASSLAQQETQY
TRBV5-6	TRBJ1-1	ASSLLRGNTEAF